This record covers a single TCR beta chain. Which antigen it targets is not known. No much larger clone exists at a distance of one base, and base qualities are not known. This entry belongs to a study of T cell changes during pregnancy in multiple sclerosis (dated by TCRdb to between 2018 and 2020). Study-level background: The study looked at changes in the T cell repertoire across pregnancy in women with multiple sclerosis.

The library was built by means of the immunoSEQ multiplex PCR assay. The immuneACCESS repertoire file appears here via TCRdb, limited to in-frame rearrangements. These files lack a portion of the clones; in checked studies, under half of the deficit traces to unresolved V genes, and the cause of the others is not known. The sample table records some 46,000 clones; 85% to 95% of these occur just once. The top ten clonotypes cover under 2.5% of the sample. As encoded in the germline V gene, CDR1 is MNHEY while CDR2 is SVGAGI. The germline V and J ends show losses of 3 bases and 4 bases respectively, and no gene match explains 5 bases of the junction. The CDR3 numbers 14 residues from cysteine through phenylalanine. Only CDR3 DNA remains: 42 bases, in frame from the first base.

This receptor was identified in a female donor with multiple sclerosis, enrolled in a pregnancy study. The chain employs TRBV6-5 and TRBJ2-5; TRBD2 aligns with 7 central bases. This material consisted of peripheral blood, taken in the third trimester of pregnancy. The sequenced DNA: TGTGCCAGCAGTTATGCGGGAGTTTCAGAGACCCAGTACTTC. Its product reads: CASSYAGVSETQYF.